The clone carrying this TCR beta chain was detected ten times or more. The record originates from a study of T cell repertoires in cytomegalovirus infection. CDR3 length equals 14 residues. Trimming took off 2 bases at V and 6 bases at J, with 13 bases between the two ends. Germline CDR1 reads WSHSY; CDR2 reads SAAADI. MiXCR, applied by TCRdb to the reads, yields one record per CDR3 protein. This sample yields about 140,000 distinct CDR3 sequences, of which about 6% are seen a single time; roughly 18% belongs to the top ten. The receptor's source is a human donor in good health (CMV status not recorded). Some clones in this sample may be carry-over from other donors' samples. What was sequenced was PBMCs. The chain carries TRBV10-2 and TRBJ1-2, with a weak D call TRBD1 (6 bases). The CDR3 loop reads CASSEPIQGDGYTF. CDR3 DNA sequence: TGCGCCAGCAGTGAGCCTATACAGGGAGATGGCTACACCTTC.